What follows are 3 T cell receptor beta chains derived from one specimen sequenced in a study of CD8 T cells in Susac syndrome. Random hexamers were used to reverse transcribe the RNA input (0.5 to 1 ug). From the immunoSEQ multiplex PCR reads, TCRdb called clonotypes with MiXCR, one entry per CDR3 protein. This sample carries some 110,000 distinct CDR3 sequences, about 92% of them seen once, and the ten largest clones take about 0.09%. The material sequenced was CD4+ T cells from PBMCs. The receptor set was obtained from a human donor with multiple sclerosis.

The chain uses TRBV27 and TRBJ1-1; D is possibly TRBD1 (5 bases). CDR1 and CDR2 from the germline V gene are MNHEY and SMNVEV (reference sequence). Between the trimmed V and J ends, which lost 6 bases and 11 bases, there was a span of 19 bases. CDR3 length equals 13 residues. In nucleotides, the CDR3 is TGTGCCAGCAGATCCGGGACGGAGGGTCTCGCTTTCTTT. This sequence encodes CASRSGTEGLAFF.

The V gene is TRBV7-2, the J gene TRBJ1-1; D remains ambiguous. With 3 bases removed from V and 5 bases from J, the gap between germline ends came to 16 bases. The CDR3 extends over 15 amino acids. Looked up from germline, CDR1 is SGHTA and CDR2 is FQGNSA. The CDR3 region is CASSFTSFLKTEAFF. DNA of the CDR3: TGTGCCAGCAGCTTCACGAGTTTTTTAAAAACTGAAGCTTTCTTT.

The chain employs TRBV2 and TRBJ2-5; no clear D. The germline V gene encodes CDR1 SNHLY and CDR2 FYNNEI. CDR3 length equals 13 residues. V gave up 5 bases and J gave up 4 bases, with 11 bases separating them. The CDR3 here is CASSFRDGETQYF. CDR3 DNA sequence: TGTGCCAGCAGTTTCAGAGACGGAGAGACCCAGTACTTC. The full variable domain, completed using reference TRBV2 and TRBJ2-5, is EPEVTQTPSHQVTQMGQEVILRCVPISNHLYFYWYRQILGQKVEFLVSFYNNEISEKSEIFDDQFSVERPDGSNFTLKIRSTKLEDSAMYFCASSFRDGETQYFGPGTRLLVL.